This T cell receptor beta chain was obtained from a study of human T cells and chemical hapten exposure. Study-level information: Diphenylcyclopropenone, dosed weekly to the scalp, was given to patients throughout the approximately 25-week study.

As the library was built, unique molecular identifiers were attached to individual cDNA molecules. In the authors' workflow: Sampled TCR counts reached a median of roughly 90,000 per sample, with values ranging from roughly 20,000 to 700,000. TCRdb fed the RACE reads into MiXCR, producing one record per CDR3 protein. TCRdb, not the authors, supplied the V and J calls. The data show about 68,000 distinct CDR3 sequences, with roughly 11% seen just once and 4.5% to 6.5% held by the top ten. V lost 6 bases, J lost 0 bases, and 14 bases lay in between. The CDR3 runs to 15 residues. The time point denotes: pre-sensitization, week 0. Treatment of the sample: therapeutic diphenylcyclopropenone sensitization with weekly scalp DPC. Blood draws came before every patch-test application.

Material: whole blood, obtained in connection with sensitization to the hapten diphenylcyclopropenone (DPC). This receptor was identified in a woman in her forties or fifties with alopecia areata. Some clones in this sample may be carry-over from other donors' samples. This chain uses TRBV12-3 or TRBV12-4 with TRBJ1-1; D is unclear. CDR3 residues: CASRDRDLMNTEAFF. The DNA of the CDR3 is TGTGCCAGCAGGGATCGGGATCTGATGAACACTGAAGCTTTCTTT.